The 4 T cell receptor beta chains listed next were all sequenced from one sample in a study of blood T cell repertoires in COVID-19. Some clones are missing from TCRdb's copy, which holds only in-frame ones; the method was immunoSEQ multiplex PCR. The repertoire consists of about 75,000 clones, with less than 85% occurring once and the leading ten covering roughly 5%. The specimen sequenced was peripheral blood. These receptor sequences come from a woman older than 75 with active or convalescent COVID-19.

The V and J genes are TRBV5-1 and TRBJ2-5, with 7 bases fitting TRBD2. This CDR3 contains 13 residues. Germline V lookup: CDR1 SGHRS, CDR2 YFSETQ. Germline trimming cut 3 bases from V and 7 bases from J; bases unmatched to any gene: 6. CDR3 residues: CASSWEGWGTQYF. The CDR3 bases are TGCGCCAGCAGCTGGGAGGGATGGGGGACCCAGTACTTC.

This chain uses TRBV19 with TRBJ1-2; D call uncertain. Germline CDR1 reads LNHDA; CDR2 reads SQIVND (reference sequence). The CDR3 runs 15 residues. The V gene lost 4 bases and the J gene lost 4 bases, with 16 bases spanning the gap. CDR3 DNA: TGTGCCAGTAGTACCCCGAGAACAGTCGGCTATGGCTACACCTTC. This sequence encodes CASSTPRTVGYGYTF.

This clone was seen a few times. This rearrangement joins TRBV7-9 to TRBJ2-7; a weak D match, TRBD2 (5 bases). The CDR3 spans 16 residues. The germline V gene has CDR1 SEHNR and CDR2 FQNEAQ (reference sequence). V was cut by 2 bases and J by 0 bases, with 14 bases left in between. CDR3 residues: CASSLILTGSSYEQYF. As DNA, the CDR3 is TGTGCCAGCAGCTTAATTTTAACGGGAAGCTCCTACGAGCAGTACTTC.

The V and J genes are TRBV4-3 and TRBJ2-3, with 9 bases identical to TRBD2. The trim removed 5 bases at V and 3 bases at J, leaving 9 bases unmatched. The CDR3 consists of 16 residues. From germline, CDR1 is LGHNA and CDR2 YSLEER. CDR3 nucleotides: TGCGCCAGCAGCGCGGCCCCGGGACTAGCAACAGATACGCAGTATTTT. This translates into CASSAAPGLATDTQYF.